This T cell receptor beta chain was obtained from a study of tumor-infiltrating lymphocytes in oesophageal squamous cell carcinoma. Germline CDR1 and CDR2: SGHVS and FQNEAQ. The CDR3 sequence is 16 residues long. TCRdb passed the PCR reads through MiXCR, listing each CDR3 protein once. The sample lists tens of thousands of distinct CDR3 sequences; under 40% were seen once. This receptor was identified in a male donor with esophageal squamous cell carcinoma. The chain carries TRBV7-8 and TRBJ2-4; 10 positions match TRBD2. Gene TRBJ2-5 matches the end of the DNA better, so the J call may be wrong. Sequencing was carried out using esophageal tumor tissue. The CDR3 here is CASSLRTSGNQETQYF. The CDR3, as DNA: TGTGCCAGCAGCCTTCGGACTAGCGGAAACCAAGAGACCCAGTACTTC.